Following are 18 T cell receptor beta chains from one sample sequenced in a study of read filtering for tumor transcriptome and immune sequencing. Molecular barcoded adaptors covering alpha/delta and beta/gamma chains were used on about 0.4 ug RNA. TCRdb re-called the reads through MiXCR, storing one row per CDR3 protein. The sample has roughly 130,000 distinct CDR3 sequences; around 13% are singletons. The specimen sequenced was a population of CD138-negative cells sorted from bone marrow. The receptors come from a donor older than 35 with multiple myeloma.

This clonotype has a count of ten or more. The CDR3 DNA sequence: TGCGCCAGCAGACGACAGGGGGCAAGCTACAATGAGCAGTTCTTC. It codes for CASRRQGASYNEQFF. The chain carries TRBV5-1 and TRBJ2-1, with 10 nucleotides matching TRBD1. The CDR3 consists of 15 residues. Germline V gives CDR1 SGHRS, CDR2 YFSETQ. V shed 5 bases, J shed 3 bases, and the junction held 5 bases outside the gene matches.

This clonotype was detected a few times. The genes are TRBV4-1 and TRBJ1-5; D is possibly TRBD1 (5 bases). The CDR3 consists of 17 residues. Germline CDR1 MGHRA, CDR2 YSYEKL. Trimming removed 1 base at V and 8 bases at J, with 21 bases between. The CDR3: CASSQGQGPISGEPQHF. As DNA, the CDR3 is TGCGCCAGCAGCCAAGGGCAGGGCCCAATCTCCGGAGAGCCCCAGCATTTT.

There are many counts of this clonotype. The rearrangement links TRBV20-1 to TRBJ2-1; TRBD2 matches at 10 bases. The CDR3 has 15 residues. Losses at the gene ends were 6 bases for V and 0 bases for J; bases not matched to a gene: 5. The germline CDR1 and CDR2 sequences are DFQATT and SNEGSKA (reference sequence). CDR3 in DNA: TGCAGTGCGAAACTAGCGGGAAGCTCCTACAATGAGCAGTTCTTC. Translated: CSAKLAGSSYNEQFF.

The chain recombines TRBV10-1 with TRBJ2-3; D is perhaps TRBD1 or TRBD2 (5 bases each). This CDR3 spans 14 amino acids. V was shortened by 6 bases and J by 2 bases, with 12 bases between the two germline ends. Germline lookup yields CDR1 WNHNN and CDR2 SYGVQD (reference sequence). The CDR3 sequence is CASRGADNTDTQYF. CDR3 nucleotides: TGCGCCAGCAGGGGAGCGGACAACACAGATACGCAGTATTTT.

The chain recombines TRBV10-3 with TRBJ2-3; the match to TRBD2 covers 8 bases. Germline V gives CDR1 ENHRY, CDR2 SYGVKD. The CDR3 totals 16 residues. V trimming: 3 bases; J trimming: 3 bases; junction bases outside the gene matches: 8. The CDR3 DNA follows: TGTGCCATCAGTGATGGTAGCGGGGAGGTGACAGATACGCAGTATTTT. It specifies CAISDGSGEVTDTQYF.

The V call is TRBV6-1, the J call TRBJ2-5, with D unresolved. Germline V gene sequence: CDR1 MNHNS, CDR2 SASEGT. Deletions cut 6 bases from V and 5 bases from J, with 16 bases between. The CDR3 consists of 14 residues. Here the CDR3 DNA reads TGTGCCAGCAGACTCGATTGGGCGAGGGAGACCCAGTACTTC. Amino acids: CASRLDWARETQYF.

This clonotype was detected many times. The V and J genes are TRBV5-1 and TRBJ2-3; TRBD2 matches at 7 bases. With 7 bases clipped from V and 0 bases from J, the junction kept 8 bases outside the gene matches. Per germline, CDR1 SGHRS and CDR2 YFSETQ. The CDR3 totals 15 residues. CDR3 amino acids: CASSGTTTSTDTQYF. In DNA, the CDR3 is TGCGCCAGCTCTGGGACTACCACTAGCACAGATACGCAGTATTTT.

This clonotype has ten or more counts. The rearrangement uses TRBV12-3 or TRBV12-4 and TRBJ1-6; D is unresolved. The V gene lost 5 bases and the J gene lost 7 bases, with 9 bases spanning the gap. CDR3 length: 13 residues. This CDR3 is CASSLRQNSPLHF. The CDR3 nucleotides read TGTGCCAGCAGTCTACGCCAGAATTCACCCCTCCACTTT.

This clonotype was detected ten times or more. In DNA, the CDR3 is TGCAGTGCTAGCACTAGCAGCCACTACGAGCAGTACTTC. Protein product: CSASTSSHYEQYF. The chain recombines TRBV20-1 with TRBJ2-7, with D possibly being TRBD2 (6 bases). The V gene's germline CDR1 is DFQATT and CDR2 SNEGSKA (reference sequence). V gave up 3 bases and J gave up 3 bases, with 12 bases separating them. The CDR3 has 13 amino acids.

This clonotype showed up many times. Because it lacks the conserved phenylalanine or tryptophan at the end, this CDR3 is likely a read error. J is TRBJ2-3 and V is TRBV7-9; D is uncertain. V dropped 2 bases and J dropped 4 bases, with 10 bases sitting between them. Germline-derived CDR1 and CDR2 are SEHNR and FQNEAQ (reference sequence). This CDR3 region has 14 residues. The CDR3 nucleotides read TGTGCCAGCAGCTTAACTGGAAGAGCAGATACGCAGTATTCT. Translation: CASSLTGRADTQYS.

This clonotype was detected a few times. This chain joins TRBV4-1 and TRBJ2-5; D may be TRBD1 (6 bases). The CDR3 has 17 amino acids. The V end was cut by 3 bases, the J end by 5 bases, with 22 bases between. Germline loops: CDR1 MGHRA, CDR2 YSYEKL. The CDR3 sequence is CASSQRSATGSVETQYF. CDR3 coding DNA: TGCGCCAGCAGCCAGCGGTCGGCCACAGGGAGTGTGGAGACCCAGTACTTC.

This clonotype was detected many times. CDR3 amino acids: CASSKAGEQYF. The CDR3 DNA follows: TGTGCCAGCAGCAAGGCAGGCGAGCAGTACTTC. The rearrangement links TRBV6-5 to TRBJ2-7, with no clear D. Per the germline V gene, CDR1 is MNHEY and CDR2 is SVGAGI. V gave up 6 bases and J gave up 6 bases, with 9 bases separating them. The CDR3 loop spans 11 amino acids.

This clonotype has more than one count but fewer than ten. Mismatch with germline at one junction end may stem from a read error. The chain is built from TRBV20-1 and TRBJ2-1; D might be TRBD1 or TRBD2, each matching 5 bases. Germline CDR1 DFQATT, CDR2 SNEGSKA (reference sequence). The CDR3 consists of 16 residues. The CDR3 DNA sequence: TGCTGTGCTATTTGGGACGATAGTATCTCCTACAACGAGCAGTTCTTC. Protein product: CCAIWDDSISYNEQFF.

This clonotype showed up many times. This chain links TRBV29-1 with TRBJ2-3; 7 nucleotides align to TRBD1. V was clipped by 6 bases and J by 6 bases; unmatched bases: 6. CDR3 length equals 12 residues. Germline V gene sequence: CDR1 SQVTM, CDR2 ANQGSEA. CDR3: CSVEQGPDTQYF. CDR3 nucleotides: TGCAGCGTGGAACAGGGGCCGGATACGCAGTATTTT.

This clonotype was counted many times. This chain joins TRBV12-3 or TRBV12-4 and TRBJ1-1; D is undetermined. The V gene lost 2 bases and the J gene lost 6 bases, with 10 bases spanning the gap. The CDR3 length is 13 residues. The CDR3 loop is CASSLIQRAEAFF. In DNA form, the CDR3 reads TGTGCCAGCAGTTTAATACAACGGGCTGAAGCTTTCTTT.

This clonotype showed up just a few times. A much more abundant neighbour one base away suggests this may be a read error. V and J are TRBV29-1 and TRBJ2-1; 10 nucleotides line up with TRBD1. Germline CDR1 and CDR2: SQVTM and ANQGSEA. CDR3 length equals 13 residues. The CDR3 loop is CSVVTGGYSEQFF. The CDR3 DNA follows: TGCAGCGTTGTGACAGGGGGCTACAGTGAGCAGTTCTTC.

This clonotype has at least ten counts. The chain recombines TRBV20-1 with TRBJ1-1; no clear D. The germline V gene has CDR1 DFQATT and CDR2 SNEGSKA (reference sequence). Trimming shortened V by 3 bases and J by 0 bases, and 2 bases separated the two germline ends. The CDR3 spans 11 residues. The CDR3 protein is CSASVNTEAFF. The CDR3 coding sequence is TGCAGTGCTAGCGTGAACACTGAAGCTTTCTTT.

A remark on this clonotype: The final CDR3 position lacks the conserved phenylalanine or tryptophan, pointing to a likely read error. CDR3 sequence: CASSLVGDRSYNEQFL. The CDR3 DNA is TGTGCCAGCAGCTTAGTGGGGGATAGATCCTACAATGAGCAGTTCCTC. This chain joins TRBV7-8 and TRBJ2-1; D possibly uses TRBD1 or TRBD2 (5 bases each). The ends were cut back, 1 base at V and 1 base at J, with 11 bases in the middle. CDR1 and CDR2 from the germline V gene are SGHVS and FQNEAQ. This CDR3 spans 16 amino acids.